This T cell receptor (beta chain) was retrieved from a study of T cell repertoires in aging, cancer and after chemotherapy. In the study overall: Pre- and post-chemotherapy samples were paired from glioblastoma patients treated with temozolomide-based therapy.

Rearranged V-D-J TRB sequences were amplified with a mixed TRB-A/B primer pool. TCRdb used MiXCR to reprocess the multiplex PCR reads, holding one entry per CDR3 protein. Of nearly 2,500 distinct CDR3 sequences in the sample, around 24% were seen once. There are a few counts of this clonotype. Its antigen is currently unknown. The CDR3 spans 16 residues. The V gene lost 4 bases and the J gene lost 7 bases, with 20 bases spanning the gap. The V gene's germline CDR1 is MGHRA and CDR2 YSYEKL. Broader study findings: In healthy donors, age-related TCR diversity loss mainly reflected lost richness. Untreated cancer patients had significantly lower blood TCR diversity than age-matched healthy donors. The repertoire data cannot show anything about immunological memory following chemotherapy.

Amplification of TCR beta used genomic DNA extracted from peripheral blood. Sequencing used blood. This TCR derives from a human donor with a solid tumor. This chain joins TRBV4-1 and TRBJ1-5; D is uncertain. The CDR3: CASSPLMSAEVQPQHF. CDR3 in DNA: TGCGCCAGCAGCCCTTTAATGAGTGCGGAGGTGCAGCCCCAGCATTTT.